This T cell receptor (beta chain) was sequenced in a study of cytomegalovirus exposure and HLA in healthy donors (TCRdb year 2017). Background on the whole study: In an earlier analysis of 450 to 750 of the donors, 276 Gb of sequence data and some 100 million unique TCR beta sequences from about 179 million T cells were reported. Typing coverage differed by locus: A, B, C, DRB1 and DQB1 were typed in roughly 629-630 donors, DQA1 in 500 to 550, DPA1 in roughly 590, and DPB1 in around 440. Every repertoire in the discovery cohort had been generated on one and the same sequencing platform. Roughly 300 gigabases of sequencing data and approximately 91 million unique TCR sequences made up an early release that covered approximately 620 HLA-typed donors. In the later analysis, no new phenotypic data were used to find candidate immune exposures; instead, reliance was placed on TCR beta sequences and their occurrence across donors. The study combined high-throughput TCR immunosequencing, statistical association of individual TCRs with disease status, and machine learning to predict cytomegalovirus infection status. Among the roughly 390 genotyped donors, around 79% belonged to the genetic ancestry cluster associated with self-reported Caucasian donors. Both class I and class II loci were covered by HLA typing, at four-digit resolution. Among approximately 370 genotyped donors of the cohort, an average of about 240,000 unique TCR beta nucleotide sequences was sequenced per donor, of which 15% to 20% were non-productive. Four to six DR-DQ haplotypes were handled as single units for association and clustering, since linkage in the cohort was strong. In a later analysis, previously published TCR beta repertoires from roughly 710 donors were re-analyzed and high-resolution HLA genotyping was added so that TCR occurrence patterns could be studied. To decide whether each TCR beta V gene segment behaved as functional or pseudogenic, an earlier analysis of nearly 600 of the donors relied on high-throughput TCR beta sequencing. In a later genetic analysis, genome-wide SNP genotypes for about 60% of the 666 donors were used, and that subset was treated as a discovery cohort. The study used immunosequencing to profile the T cell repertoires of some 600 subjects and linked those repertoires to cytomegalovirus serostatus. The study aimed to test whether cataloging public T cell receptors could reveal signatures of past pathogen exposure. Donor age, sex, ethnicity and CMV serostatus were compiled together with the repertoire data. In addition to the first cohort of around 670 subjects, a separate validation cohort of 120 different subjects was used.

Libraries were made using the immunoSEQ multiplex PCR assay. For the multiplex PCR, a mixture combining 60 forward primers for TCR Vbeta segments and 13 reverse primers for TCR Jbeta segments was used. A multiplex PCR assay on genomic DNA amplified the CDR3 region of rearranged TCR beta genes. The amplified TCR beta libraries were sequenced on the Illumina HiSeq System as 87-base-pair reads. In the authors' own workflow: Across the 700 or so repertoires, a later analysis counted 80 million or so unique TCR beta chains, 9 million to 14 million of which were shared by at least two donors. To remove PCR and sequencing errors, raw reads were error-corrected and collapsed into unique sequences using a nearest-neighbor algorithm that merged closely related sequences. To assign V, D and J gene segments, CDR3 sequences were aligned to IMGT reference sequences. For a sequence to be retained, at least a six-nucleotide match to both a V gene segment and a J gene segment was required. A rearrangement counted as productive if the CDR3 had no stop codons and remained in frame with V and J, and every other rearrangement counted as non-productive. CDR3 was defined according to IMGT convention as the region running from the second conserved V-encoded cysteine to the conserved J-encoded phenylalanine. In an earlier analysis of more than 550 of the donors, sequences lacking an unambiguous match to a single V gene segment were excluded. An earlier analysis of 587 of the donors called V segments functional above 56.7% productive rearrangements and segregating when the between-donor standard deviation exceeded 5%. A statistical classification framework was built for diagnosing cytomegalovirus status from the catalog of TCR beta chain sequences. In a later analysis, V and J genes were assigned by comparing TCR nucleotide sequences against IMGT/GENE-DB human TR gene sequences. A later analysis assigned CDR3 sequences and most-parsimonious VDJ recombination scenarios with the TCRdist pipeline. In a later analysis, every TCR beta chain was defined by the combination of its CDR3 amino acid sequence and its V-gene family, and reads without a unique V-gene family were dropped. A later analysis removed 500 to 600 highly shared, low-generation-probability nucleotide sequences to deal with suspected cross-contamination and a sequencing artifact. For each public chain, a later analysis derived a clonal expansion index from normalized ranks of inferred template counts within each repertoire. Generation probabilities in a later analysis came from a VDJ recombination model fitted to out-of-frame rearrangements, and those results were checked against IGoR. In a later analysis, TCR-TCR, TCR-HLA and TCR-CMV co-occurrence was scored with hypergeometric tests, and a repertoire-size bias correction was applied to TCR pairs. False discovery rates were estimated in a later analysis by permuting HLA or CMV assignments 20 times. A later analysis grouped co-occurring TCRs with DBSCAN, adding TCRdist sequence similarity when clustering within HLA-allele-positive subsets. For co-occurrence clustering, repertoires with fewer than 30,000 or more than 120,000 public chains were excluded, along with roughly five repertoires with anomalous nucleotide sharing. This immuneACCESS table, as held by TCRdb, lists in-frame sequences with V and J called but not all clones. Of the missing ones, under half trace to an unresolved V gene in checked studies; the others have no known cause. V and J calls and clone size follow that table, whereas D and trimming were derived from the DNA. The sample records roughly 110,000 clones, 71% of which are singletons. The biggest ten clones account for less than 3.5% of the sample.

The germline V gene encodes CDR1 SGHAT and CDR2 FQNNGV. From cysteine to phenylalanine, the CDR3 is 16 amino acids long. CDR3 DNA only is kept here, 48 bases in frame from base 1. From V the trimming removes 5 bases and from J it removes 1 base, while the gene matches leave 9 bases of the junction unaccounted for. Overall study outcomes, separate from this receptor: A later analysis associated around 16,000 TCR beta sequences with specific HLA alleles at a false discovery rate of 0.05. In an earlier analysis of some 540 of the donors, most TCR beta V segments appeared in productive rearrangements about 87% or about 30% of the time, broadly matching IMGT annotations. In this cohort, only TCR beta chains were sequenced, and detectable features were limited by the absence of alpha or paired-chain data. A further reported finding was that TCR beta sequences accurately predicted the HLA-A and HLA-B alleles for most subjects in the first cohort. It was suggested by the authors that the approach could potentially be generalized to other disease states and immunological phenotypes. In vitro tests confirmed that a few of the cytomegalovirus-associated TCR beta chains recognize cytomegalovirus antigens. The study listed 150 to 200 TCR beta chains as associated with cytomegalovirus. The sequencing pipeline was judged likely to have produced a cluster of highly shared sequence variants as a technical artifact. Most TCR sequences were seen in very few donors, while some public TCRs were found in many individuals. Linkage disequilibrium might explain the correlated functional status among segregating V segments, but an unknown experimental factor could not be excluded. When HLA alleles, especially DR and DQ, strongly co-occurred, TCR associations were difficult to assign to individual alleles. Most CMV-associated TCR beta chains appeared to be HLA-restricted in a later analysis, and the HLA associations seemed to be driven largely by CMV exposure. Because some donors lacked HLA typing at each locus, the association tests relied only on the typed subset. The classifier was reported to diagnose cytomegalovirus status with high specificity and sensitivity in both the original and validation cohorts. Immune exposure information for the cohort was limited to CMV serostatus. According to a later analysis, parvovirus B19, influenza, CMV and Epstein-Barr virus appeared linked to several top co-occurrence clusters. Because the 87-base-pair reads could not distinguish some IMGT-functional V segments, including TRBV6-2 and TRBV6-3, those segments were excluded. An association between a missense DCLRE1C variant and V-gene and J-gene trimming of TCR beta chains was found in a later genetic analysis and replicated in an independent cohort. Because counts were too low, seventeen rarely observed V segments, including chromosome 9 orphons, were excluded from the earlier analysis of some 590 of the donors. Compared with equally common non-associated chains, HLA-associated TCR beta chains in a later analysis were more clonally expanded and had lower generation probabilities. In a later genetic analysis, fewer N-insertions in productive TCRs were reported among donors in an Asian-associated ancestry cluster than the approximately 670-donor mean. Presence/absence analyses assumed roughly uniform sequencing depth across donors, an assumption that may not hold. In a later analysis, the rate of TCR association differed among HLA loci, with DRB1 alleles having the most associated TCRs and HLA-C alleles having the fewest.

Note on this clone: Its target antigen remains unknown. Base qualities are missing; no much larger clone stands one base away.

The cohort comprised hundreds of healthy bone marrow donors. All cohort members were sampled while nominally healthy, although unrecorded immune exposures were likely present. The donor was CMV seronegative and was included in the group of several hundred seronegative cohort members. A peripheral blood sample was provided by each donor, and peripheral blood mononuclear cells were used for TCR beta sequencing. Genomic DNA extraction from the blood cell samples was performed with the Qiagen DNeasy Blood Extraction Kit. The clonotype was recovered from a female donor in good health and CMV-seronegative. This chain joins TRBV11-2 to TRBJ2-7, with 9 middle bases fitting TRBD1. What was sequenced was PBMCs. The DNA sequence reads TGTGCCAGCAGCCAAGTTGCAGGGACAGGGTCCTACGAGCAGTACTTC. This yields the protein CASSQVAGTGSYEQYF.